This record covers a single T cell receptor (beta chain). V dropped 3 bases and J dropped 1 base, with 13 bases sitting between them. Looked up from germline, CDR1 is LGHNA and CDR2 is YSLEER. The CDR3 consists of 15 residues. This specimen comes from a study of blood T cell repertoires in COVID-19. As processed by the authors: By means of reference gene primer amplification, nucleated cell counts were estimated. Produced via immunoSEQ multiplex PCR; TCRdb's table is partial and in-frame only. V, J and clone size reflect that table, while D and trimming were determined from the DNA. This sample yields approximately 260,000 clones, of which approximately 87% are seen a single time; 8% to 9.5% belongs to the top ten.

The chain employs TRBV4-3 and TRBJ2-7; D might be TRBD1 (6 bases). Sequencing was carried out using peripheral blood. The TCR originated in a human donor in a cohort sampled during active COVID-19. CDR3 sequence: CASSQSRDKSYEQYF. The DNA for the CDR3 is TGCGCCAGCAGCCAGAGCCGGGACAAATCCTACGAGCAGTACTTC.